What follows are 21 T cell receptor beta chains derived from one specimen sequenced in a study of control samples from healthy donors and cancer patients. Generated by immunoSEQ multiplex PCR, the TCRdb table keeps only in-frame clones and is missing some. The sample records just over 90,000 clones, about 86% being singletons. Sequenced material: blood. These receptor sequences come from a woman aged 50 to 60 in good health.

This rearrangement joins TRBV5-1 to TRBJ2-3, with 9 bases lining up with TRBD2. Germline loops: CDR1 SGHRS, CDR2 YFSETQ. Trimming at V came to 4 bases and at J to 0 bases, leaving 15 bases not matched to a gene. The CDR3 loop spans 19 amino acids. CDR3 protein: CASSPGVASGVVSTDTQYF. In DNA form, the CDR3 reads TGCGCCAGCAGCCCGGGGGTCGCTAGCGGGGTAGTCAGCACAGATACGCAGTATTTT.

This sequence joins TRBV18 and TRBJ1-3; no definite D call. Trimming pared 5 bases from V and 5 bases from J, leaving 16 bases between. CDR3 length: 15 amino acids. Germline V lookup: CDR1 KGHSH, CDR2 LQKENI. This chain's CDR3 is CASSSSWQVRNTIYF. As DNA, the CDR3 is TGTGCCAGCTCATCGTCTTGGCAGGTCAGAAACACCATATATTTT.

The chain joins TRBV7-9 to TRBJ2-4; D not certain. CDR3 length: 18 residues. V shed 2 bases and J shed 2 bases, with 19 bases lying between them. Germline V lookup: CDR1 SEHNR, CDR2 FQNEAQ (reference sequence). The CDR3 DNA reads as TGTGCCAGCAGCTTACCGACGGCAGATAGGATTCCCAAAAACATTCAGTACTTC. As protein: CASSLPTADRIPKNIQYF.

J is TRBJ2-2 and V is TRBV12-3 or TRBV12-4, with 7 bases identical to TRBD1. The CDR3 spans 13 residues. Losses at the gene ends were 7 bases for V and 7 bases for J; bases not matched to a gene: 6. The CDR3 reads CASINQGVGELFF. The CDR3 DNA is TGTGCCAGCATCAACCAGGGGGTCGGGGAGCTGTTTTTT.

V and J are TRBV23-1 and TRBJ2-7; possible D gene TRBD2, 5 bases. TRBV23-1 is labeled an ORF, and its function is uncertain. The V gene lost 7 bases and the J gene lost 2 bases, with 15 bases spanning the gap. The CDR3 is made up of 14 amino acids. DNA for the CDR3: TGCGCCAGCAACCCCTCGGGGTCAACCTACGAGCAGTACTTC. Translation: CASNPSGSTYEQYF.

The rearrangement uses TRBV5-1 and TRBJ1-1, with D unclear. The V end was cut by 0 bases, the J end by 8 bases, with 8 bases between. The CDR3 length is 12 residues. The germline V gene has CDR1 SGHRS and CDR2 YFSETQ. DNA of the CDR3: TGCGCCAGCAGCTTGGGTACCAGCGAAGCTTTCTTT. This encodes CASSLGTSEAFF.

CDR3 protein: CASSVGLGGAGTTEAFF. Written as DNA, the CDR3 is TGTGCCAGCAGCGTAGGGTTAGGGGGCGCGGGAACTACTGAAGCTTTCTTT. The genes are TRBV9 and TRBJ1-1, with TRBD1 matching 7 bases. The CDR3 has 17 residues. Germline trimming cut 0 bases from V and 5 bases from J; bases unmatched to any gene: 13. Germline loops: CDR1 SGDLS, CDR2 YYNGEE.

The V call is TRBV5-8, the J call TRBJ2-1, with a possible D match to TRBD2 (5 bases). With 0 bases removed from V and 1 base from J, the gap between germline ends came to 14 bases. This CDR3 is built from 17 residues. CDR1 is SGHTS and CDR2 is YDEGEE in the germline V gene. Written as DNA, the CDR3 is TGTGCCAGCAGCTTGGGGCTGGGGAGTGGGTCCTACAATGAGCAGTTCTTC. It is translated as CASSLGLGSGSYNEQFF.

Points on this clone: Other DNA sequences in the same sample also yield this CDR3. CDR3: CASRGGRNTGELFF. The CDR3 bases are TGTGCCAGCCGGGGGGGGCGCAACACCGGGGAGCTGTTTTTT. This chain connects TRBV28 to TRBJ2-2, with TRBD2 matching 8 bases. This CDR3 has 14 residues. Germline CDR1 reads MDHEN; CDR2 reads SYDVKM. The V gene end was trimmed by 8 bases and the J gene end by 2 bases; junction bases not matched to a gene: 4.

The rearrangement joins TRBV18 to TRBJ1-1, with D perhaps matching TRBD1 (5 bases). The CDR3 contains 16 residues. Germline values: CDR1 KGHSH, CDR2 LQKENI. V gave up 4 bases and J gave up 0 bases, with 15 bases separating them. CDR3 nucleotide sequence: TGTGCCAGCTCACTTTATCCGGGACCCCTGAACACTGAAGCTTTCTTT. Amino acid sequence: CASSLYPGPLNTEAFF.

This clone was detected once. The J gene is TRBJ2-5, the V gene TRBV18, with 8 bases matching TRBD1. Unmatched junction bases numbered 7, after V lost 8 bases and J lost 5 bases. Looked up from germline, CDR1 is KGHSH and CDR2 is LQKENI. CDR3 length equals 13 residues. CDR3 in amino acids: CASIGQGGETQYF. In nucleotides, the CDR3 is TGTGCCAGCATAGGACAGGGTGGCGAGACCCAGTACTTC.

The gene calls are TRBV11-2 and TRBJ1-2, with 8 bases fitting TRBD1. CDR1 is SGHAT, CDR2 FQNNGV, per germline. With V trimmed by 5 bases and J by 3 bases, 8 bases remained unmatched. This CDR3 contains 15 residues. The CDR3 DNA reads TGTGCCAGCAGCCCTCGACAGGGGCTGGACTATGGCTACACCTTC. As protein: CASSPRQGLDYGYTF. Based on the CDR3 plus reference TRBV11-2 and TRBJ1-2, the full variable domain is EAGVAQSPRYKIIEKRQSVAFWCNPISGHATLYWYQQILGQGPKLLIQFQNNGVVDDSQLPKDRFSAERLKGVDSTLKIQPAKLEDSAVYLCASSPRQGLDYGYTFGSGTRLTVV.

The chain couples TRBV19 to TRBJ1-5; 7 bases fit TRBD1. The V segment lost 6 bases and the J segment 2 bases; nucleotides outside the gene matches: 4. Germline lookup yields CDR1 LNHDA and CDR2 SQIVND (reference sequence). CDR3 length: 14 residues. The DNA for the CDR3 is TGTGCCAGTAGGGACAGGAGGGGCAATCAGCCCCAGCATTTT. This gives the protein CASRDRRGNQPQHF.

The table lists this clone with a few counts. The chain couples TRBV5-1 to TRBJ1-1; D gene uncertain. Per the germline V gene, CDR1 is SGHRS and CDR2 is YFSETQ. The CDR3 length is 13 residues. V was shortened by 2 bases and J by 3 bases, with 8 bases between the two germline ends. The CDR3 loop is CASSFSRDTEAFF. CDR3 coding DNA: TGCGCCAGCAGCTTTTCAAGAGACACTGAAGCTTTCTTT.

This sequence joins TRBV12-5 and TRBJ1-5; 10 bases line up with TRBD1. Per germline, CDR1 LGHNT and CDR2 FRNRAP. V lost 6 bases, J lost 2 bases, and 4 bases stayed unmatched. This CDR3 spans 15 amino acids. CDR3 sequence reads: CASGRGTGGNQPQHF. The CDR3 nucleotides are TGTGCTAGTGGCCGCGGGACAGGGGGCAATCAGCCCCAGCATTTT.

The CDR3 sequence is CASSLDQGVDTEAFF. Written as DNA, the CDR3 is TGTGCCAGCAGCTTAGATCAGGGCGTCGACACTGAAGCTTTCTTT. V and J are TRBV11-3 and TRBJ1-1; TRBD1 is a possible D gene (5 bases). This CDR3 region has 15 residues. Germline V gives CDR1 SGHNT, CDR2 YENEEA. The V gene lost 0 bases and the J gene lost 3 bases, with 11 bases spanning the gap.

This chain connects TRBV7-8 to TRBJ1-2, with D possibly being TRBD1 (6 bases). Germline-derived CDR1 and CDR2 are SGHVS and FQNEAQ. V was trimmed by 7 bases and J by 4 bases, leaving 16 bases between them. The CDR3 length is 14 residues. The CDR3 loop reads CASIPIRGGYGYTF. The CDR3 DNA is TGTGCCAGCATCCCAATCAGGGGCGGCTATGGCTACACCTTC.

In DNA form, the CDR3 reads TGCGCCAGCAGCCAAGAAAGTCTAGGGGGATTTTCTGGGGCCAACGTCCTGACTTTC. It translates to CASSQESLGGFSGANVLTF. V gene TRBV4-3 combines with J gene TRBJ2-6; weak D call: TRBD1 (6 bases). V shed 0 bases and J shed 1 base, with 16 bases lying between them. CDR1 and CDR2 (germline): LGHNA, YSLEER. The CDR3 is 19 amino acids.

The chain is built from TRBV18 and TRBJ1-1; 8 bases fit TRBD1. The V gene end was trimmed by 6 bases and the J gene end by 3 bases; junction bases not matched to a gene: 9. In germline, CDR1 is KGHSH, CDR2 LQKENI. This CDR3 spans 15 amino acids. CDR3 sequence reads: CASSVTGAKDTEAFF. The CDR3 coding sequence is TGTGCCAGCTCCGTGACAGGGGCGAAGGACACTGAAGCTTTCTTT.

CDR3 nucleotides: TGTGCCAGCAGTTACGGGTCATTGAGCTCCTACGAGCAGTACTTC. Translated, it gives CASSYGSLSSYEQYF. The chain has TRBV6-2 or TRBV6-3 and TRBJ2-7; D is unresolved. Germline V gene data show CDR1 as MNHEY and CDR2 as SVGEGT. This CDR3 has 15 amino acids. V was shortened by 2 bases and J by 0 bases, with 11 bases between the two germline ends.

The chain joins TRBV28 to TRBJ2-7; tentative D call: TRBD1 (5 bases). Germline V gene lookup returns CDR1 MDHEN and CDR2 SYDVKM. The CDR3 is 14 residues long. The CDR3 DNA reads as TGTGTTACGACGCACAGGATTCACTCCTACGAGCAGTACTTC. Its protein is CVTTHRIHSYEQYF.